This TCR beta chain is from a study of spatial heterogeneity in lung cancer (dated by TCRdb to about 2019). With respect to the entire study: Samples were obtained from approximately 72 patients with early-stage, untreated non-small cell lung cancer from the lung TRACERx cohort. Follow-up PBMC samples were sequenced whenever the samples were available, and the median time to follow-up was around 24 months after resection. More beta-chain than alpha-chain transcripts were consistently detected, likely reflecting higher beta-chain transcript abundance. In the raw uncorrected reads, each unique combination of TCR and UMI appeared more than ten times on average. In non-small cell lung cancer, the study made a quantitative comparison of TCR alpha and beta repertoires among multiple tumor regions, matched nontumor lung and blood. Nonsynonymous mutation counts, determined by whole-exome sequencing of tumor tissue, were related to TCR repertoire features. Both alpha and beta chains were TCR-sequenced in 200 to 250 tumor regions, approximately 64 matched nontumor lung samples and around 50 PBMC samples obtained at surgery. Broad study findings and their caveats: Confirming at a functional level the hypothesis that regional TCRs recognize regional mutations was considered to require additional single-cell paired TCR alpha and beta sequencing. Only 14 patients were included in comparisons of baseline and follow-up blood repertoires. Ubiquitous expanded tumor TCRs were found in blood more often at tumor resection than at routine follow-up.

The library was generated by 5' RACE. The sequencer listed for this sample is NextSeq 500. To allow correction of PCR and sequencing errors, the TCR library protocol tagged every TCR cDNA molecule with a unique molecular identifier. On the study's bioinformatics: TCR identification, UMI-based error correction and CDR3 extraction were all carried out with Decombinator tools. Expanded TCRs were defined as those above a frequency of 2 per 1,000, corresponding to the top 1% of the tumor frequency distribution. Renyi diversity was calculated using the R vegan package after each repertoire was subsampled 100 times to 5,000 TCRs. CDR3 similarity networks were built from amino acid triplet string-kernel similarity, connecting CDR3s with pairwise similarity above 0.82. TCRdb trimmed public reads at Q25 via fastp, called clones via MiXCR and kept in-frame beta chains. Entries that share a CDR3 protein sequence are merged under the most common genes and DNA. The V and J calls, along with clone size, are taken from TCRdb and not from the paper's own processing. For this sample the table gives 40,000 to 50,000 distinct CDR3 sequences, of which roughly a tenth were detected only once. Clones ranked in the top ten supply about a sixth of the sample.

The time point label corresponds to: blood at routine non-recurrence follow-up after resection. For TCR sequencing, whole RNA was extracted from tumor and nontumor lung tissue, or from cryopreserved PBMC samples, and no cell sorting was done. Patients were selected for TCR sequencing only if sufficient RNA was available from at least two tumor regions. This clonotype was seen many times. No cognate antigen has been identified for it. No base quality values were provided; no much bigger clone lies one nucleotide off. As encoded in the germline V gene (reference sequence), CDR1 is MNHNY while CDR2 is SVGAGI. V and J lose 6 bases and 7 bases, and a span of 7 bases separates them. From its cysteine to its phenylalanine, the CDR3 spans 12 amino acids. Just the 36-base CDR3 DNA is kept, in frame starting at base 1.

The source was PBMCs, collected at follow-up. The sequence came from a female donor with early-stage non-small cell lung cancer. The chain employs TRBV6-6 and TRBJ1-6; the best D guess is TRBD1, with 5 bases matching. The DNA sequence reads TGTGCCAGCAGCCGACAGAATTCACCCCTCCACTTT. It is translated as CASSRQNSPLHF.